The sample holds one count of the clone carrying this TCR beta chain. These data come from a study of human T cells and chemical hapten exposure. The CDR3 contains 14 residues. Trimming took 4 bases from V and 4 from J; bases not matched to a gene: 4. Germline V gene data show CDR1 as SEHNR and CDR2 as FQNEAQ (reference sequence). Time point given: patch test 1, 2 weeks after DPC sensitization. The treatment denotes: therapeutic diphenylcyclopropenone sensitization with weekly scalp DPC. TCRdb redid the calling of the RACE reads with MiXCR, one entry per CDR3 protein. The profile shows 150,000 to 200,000 distinct CDR3 sequences, roughly 14% of them singletons.

This TCR was sampled from a woman aged 25 to 39 with alopecia areata. Some clones in this sample may be carry-over from other donors' samples. The material was whole blood, obtained in connection with sensitization to the hapten diphenylcyclopropenone (DPC). The V and J genes are TRBV7-9 and TRBJ1-3; TRBD1 matches at 7 bases. CDR3 in amino acids: CASSSQGLGNTIYF. CDR3 bases: TGTGCCAGCAGCTCACAGGGGTTAGGAAACACCATATATTTT.